The 5 T cell receptor beta chains below come from one sample, sequenced in a study of cytomegalovirus exposure and HLA in healthy donors. Primers: 60 Vbeta forward and 13 Jbeta reverse. Method: immunoSEQ multiplex PCR; TCRdb's copy keeps in-frame clones and lacks some. The table includes around 200,000 clones, roughly 80% detected once. Material for sequencing was PBMCs. The receptors were sampled from a woman between 45 and 65 years old in good health and CMV-seropositive.

The CDR3 region is CSVGRNSYEQYF. CDR3 nucleotide sequence: TGCAGCGTTGGCAGGAATTCCTACGAGCAGTACTTC. This chain uses TRBV29-1 with TRBJ2-7; D is uncertain. The CDR3 is 12 residues long. Trimming took off 4 bases at V and 1 base at J, with 8 bases between the two ends. In germline, CDR1 is SQVTM, CDR2 ANQGSEA.

The chain carries TRBV6-5 and TRBJ2-1; 10 nucleotides line up with TRBD2. The ends lost 2 bases at V and 4 bases at J; junction bases unmatched: 2. The CDR3 loop spans 15 amino acids. Germline-derived CDR1 and CDR2 are MNHEY and SVGAGI. Here the CDR3 reads CASSYPAGGYNEQFF. Here the CDR3 DNA reads TGTGCCAGCAGTTACCCAGCGGGGGGGTACAATGAGCAGTTCTTC.

The chain links TRBV19 to TRBJ1-2; a weak D match, TRBD1 (5 bases). This CDR3 is 11 amino acids long. Between the trimmed V and J ends, which lost 8 bases and 6 bases, there was a span of 10 bases. Germline V CDR1 and CDR2: LNHDA, SQIVND (reference sequence). The CDR3 region is CASGAGNGYTF. The CDR3 DNA reads as TGTGCCAGTGGGGCAGGTAATGGCTACACCTTC. Combining the CDR3 with reference TRBV19 and TRBJ1-2 gives the whole variable domain DGGITQSPKYLFRKEGQNVTLSCEQNLNHDAMYWYRQDPGQGLRLIYYSQIVNDFQKGDIAEGYSVSREKKESFPLTVTSAQKNPTAFYLCASGAGNGYTFGSGTRLTVV.

The chain couples TRBV9 to TRBJ2-2; 8 bases fit TRBD2. V lost 0 bases and J lost 5; bases outside the gene matches: 6. This CDR3 contains 16 residues. Germline-derived CDR1 and CDR2 are SGDLS and YYNGEE. CDR3 residues: CASSVGRGVPTGELFF. In DNA, the CDR3 is TGTGCCAGCAGCGTAGGGCGGGGGGTCCCTACCGGGGAGCTGTTTTTT.

Judged by abundance, this clone is hyperexpanded. The sample has other DNA sequences that encode this CDR3 too. The V gene is TRBV6-6, the J gene TRBJ1-1; the D is unclear. This CDR3 comprises 14 residues. V was cut by 4 bases and J by 4 bases, with 13 bases left in between. Germline values: CDR1 MNHNY, CDR2 SVGAGI (reference sequence). In nucleotides, the CDR3 is TGTGCCAGCAGTTTACCGGGGAGCGGCACTGAAGCTTTCTTT. Translation gives CASSLPGSGTEAFF.